The clone carrying this TCR beta chain was detected only a few times. The antigen remains undetermined. This sample was included in a study of human T cells and chemical hapten exposure. What the library attached to individual cDNA molecules were unique molecular identifiers. In TCRdb, the RACE reads were re-called with MiXCR into one record per CDR3 protein. The sample records about 130,000 distinct CDR3 sequences, approximately 9% being singletons. Time point meaning: healthy volunteer bleed at 2 weeks. Before extraction, the whole blood was not fractionated, and total RNA was taken from it. CDR1 and CDR2 from the germline V gene are MNHEY and SVGEGT. The CDR3 has 13 amino acids. The germline V and J ends were trimmed by 4 bases and 12 bases, with 13 bases remaining between them. General study findings and limits: No alteration of TCRs above 1 in 1000 frequency was seen with DPC sensitization.

The specimen was whole blood. The receptor was isolated from a male donor in good health. Some clones in this sample may be carry-over from other donors' samples. The chain recombines TRBV6-2 or TRBV6-3 with TRBJ1-6; D not resolved. The CDR3 bases are TGTGCCAGCAGTTGGGATGCCCCAGAACCCCTCCACTTT. This gives the protein CASSWDAPEPLHF.